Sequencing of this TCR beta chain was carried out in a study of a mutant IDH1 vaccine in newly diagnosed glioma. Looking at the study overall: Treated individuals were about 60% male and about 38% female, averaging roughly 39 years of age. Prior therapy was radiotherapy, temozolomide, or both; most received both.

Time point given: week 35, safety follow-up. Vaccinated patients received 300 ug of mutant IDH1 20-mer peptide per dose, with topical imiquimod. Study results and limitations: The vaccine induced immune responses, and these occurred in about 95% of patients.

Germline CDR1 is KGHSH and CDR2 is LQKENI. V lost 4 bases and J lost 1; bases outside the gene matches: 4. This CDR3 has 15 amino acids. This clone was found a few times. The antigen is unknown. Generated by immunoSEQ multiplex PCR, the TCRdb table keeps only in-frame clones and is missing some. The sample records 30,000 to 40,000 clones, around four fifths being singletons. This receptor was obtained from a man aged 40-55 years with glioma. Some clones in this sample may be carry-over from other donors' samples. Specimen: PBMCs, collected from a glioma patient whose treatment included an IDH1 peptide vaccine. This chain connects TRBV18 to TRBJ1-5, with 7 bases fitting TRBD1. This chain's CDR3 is CASSLEGASNQPQHF. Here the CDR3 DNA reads TGTGCCAGCTCACTCGAGGGGGCAAGCAATCAGCCCCAGCATTTT.